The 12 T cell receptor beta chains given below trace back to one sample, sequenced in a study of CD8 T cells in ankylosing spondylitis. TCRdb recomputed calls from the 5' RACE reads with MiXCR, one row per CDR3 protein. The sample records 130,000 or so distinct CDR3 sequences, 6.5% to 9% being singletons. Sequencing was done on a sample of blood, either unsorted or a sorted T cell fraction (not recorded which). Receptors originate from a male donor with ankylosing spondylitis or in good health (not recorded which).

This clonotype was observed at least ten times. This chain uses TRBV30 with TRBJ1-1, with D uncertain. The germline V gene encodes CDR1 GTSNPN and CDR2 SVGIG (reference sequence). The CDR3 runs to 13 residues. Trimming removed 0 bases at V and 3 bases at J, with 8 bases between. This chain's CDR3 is CAWSVLLYTEAFF. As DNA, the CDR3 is TGTGCCTGGAGTGTCCTCCTTTACACTGAAGCTTTCTTT.

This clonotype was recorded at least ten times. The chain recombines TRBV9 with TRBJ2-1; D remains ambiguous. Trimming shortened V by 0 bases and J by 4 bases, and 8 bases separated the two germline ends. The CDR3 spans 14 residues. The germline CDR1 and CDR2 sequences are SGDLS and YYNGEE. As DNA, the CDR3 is TGTGCCAGCAGCGTAGTGGCGGATTACAATGAGCAGTTCTTC. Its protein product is CASSVVADYNEQFF.

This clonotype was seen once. This CDR3 is CSASSGGSYNEQFF. The CDR3 DNA reads as TGCAGTGCTAGTTCGGGAGGATCCTACAATGAGCAGTTCTTC. V gene TRBV20-1 combines with J gene TRBJ2-1; 7 positions match TRBD2. Per germline, CDR1 DFQATT and CDR2 SNEGSKA (reference sequence). Unmatched junction bases numbered 3, after V lost 3 bases and J lost 1 base. This CDR3 region has 14 residues.

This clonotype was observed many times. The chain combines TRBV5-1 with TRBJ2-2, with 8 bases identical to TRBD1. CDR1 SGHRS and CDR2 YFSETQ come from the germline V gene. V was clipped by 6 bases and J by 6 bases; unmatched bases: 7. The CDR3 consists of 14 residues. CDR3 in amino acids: CASMETGGPGELFF. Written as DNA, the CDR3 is TGCGCCAGCATGGAAACAGGGGGTCCCGGGGAGCTGTTTTTT.

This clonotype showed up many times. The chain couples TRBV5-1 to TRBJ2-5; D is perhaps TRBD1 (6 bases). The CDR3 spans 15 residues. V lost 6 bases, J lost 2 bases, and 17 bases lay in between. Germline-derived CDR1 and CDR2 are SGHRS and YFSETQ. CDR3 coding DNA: TGCGCCAGCACTATCCAACGAGGGGGACAAGAGACCCAGTACTTC. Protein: CASTIQRGGQETQYF.

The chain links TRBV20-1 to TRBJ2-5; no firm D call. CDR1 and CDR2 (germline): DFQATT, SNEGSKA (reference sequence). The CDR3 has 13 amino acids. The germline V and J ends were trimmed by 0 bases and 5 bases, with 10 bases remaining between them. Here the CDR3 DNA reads TGCAGTGCTAGAGATCCCCAGCCTGAGACCCAGTACTTC. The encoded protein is CSARDPQPETQYF.

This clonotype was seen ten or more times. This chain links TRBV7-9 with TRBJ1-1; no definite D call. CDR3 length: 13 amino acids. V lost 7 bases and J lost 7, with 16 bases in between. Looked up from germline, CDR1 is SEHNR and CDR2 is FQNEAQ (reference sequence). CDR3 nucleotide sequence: TGTGCCAGCACCCCATTCAGTATACATGAAGCTTTCTTT. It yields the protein CASTPFSIHEAFF.

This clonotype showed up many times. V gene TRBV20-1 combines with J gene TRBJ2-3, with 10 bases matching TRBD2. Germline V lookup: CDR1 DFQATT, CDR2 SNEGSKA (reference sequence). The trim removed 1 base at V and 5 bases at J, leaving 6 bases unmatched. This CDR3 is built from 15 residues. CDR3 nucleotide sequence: TGCAGTGCTAGAGTATACTGGACTAGCGGAGATACGCAGTATTTT. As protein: CSARVYWTSGDTQYF.

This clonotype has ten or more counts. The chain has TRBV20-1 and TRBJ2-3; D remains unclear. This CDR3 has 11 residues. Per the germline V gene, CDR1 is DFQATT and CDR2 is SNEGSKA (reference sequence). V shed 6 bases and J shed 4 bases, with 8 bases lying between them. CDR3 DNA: TGCAGTGCACAACTCTCAGATACGCAGTATTTT. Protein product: CSAQLSDTQYF.

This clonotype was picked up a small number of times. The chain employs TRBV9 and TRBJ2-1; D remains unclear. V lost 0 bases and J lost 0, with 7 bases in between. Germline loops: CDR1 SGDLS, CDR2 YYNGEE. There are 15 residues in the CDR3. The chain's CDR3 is CASSVADHSYNEQFF. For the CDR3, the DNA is TGTGCCAGCAGCGTAGCGGACCACTCCTACAATGAGCAGTTCTTC.

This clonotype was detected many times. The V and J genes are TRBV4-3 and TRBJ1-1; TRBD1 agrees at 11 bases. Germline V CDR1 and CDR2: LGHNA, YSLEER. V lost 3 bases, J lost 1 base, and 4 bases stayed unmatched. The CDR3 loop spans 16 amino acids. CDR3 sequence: CASSQGTGGRNTEAFF. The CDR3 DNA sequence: TGCGCCAGCAGCCAGGGGACAGGGGGTAGGAACACTGAAGCTTTCTTT.

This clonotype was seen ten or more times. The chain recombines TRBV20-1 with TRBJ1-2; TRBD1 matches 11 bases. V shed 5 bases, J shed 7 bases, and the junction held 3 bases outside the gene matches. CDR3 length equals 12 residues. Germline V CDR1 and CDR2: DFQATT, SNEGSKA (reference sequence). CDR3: CSAGDRGFGYTF. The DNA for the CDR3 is TGCAGTGCTGGGGACAGGGGGTTTGGCTACACCTTC.